This T cell receptor (beta chain) appears in the sequencing data of a study of blood T cell repertoires in COVID-19. Study at large: Italy, Spain and the United States were the sources of the convalescent and acute COVID-19 samples. Sources were T cells, B-cell-depleted T cells, or PBMCs; the material itself was cDNA or gDNA.

V lost 2 bases and J lost 8; bases outside the gene matches: 6. Germline CDR1 is MGHDK and CDR2 is SYGVNS. CDR3 length: 15 amino acids. This clone was observed a few times. TCRdb's copy holds only in-frame clones and misses some; the assay was immunoSEQ multiplex PCR. The table includes about 200,000 clones, 85% to 90% detected once. V and J are TRBV25-1 and TRBJ1-2, with 12 bases fitting TRBD1. The sequencing sample was made of peripheral blood. This clonotype was sampled from a young man with active or convalescent COVID-19. This CDR3 is CASSELGQGAVGYTF. CDR3 DNA sequence: TGTGCCAGCAGTGAACTGGGACAGGGGGCGGTCGGCTACACCTTC.